The source of this T cell receptor beta chain is a study of cytomegalovirus exposure and HLA in healthy donors. As to this clone: Its antigen remains unknown.

Study-wide results and limits: In an earlier analysis, about 87% or about 30%: the productive usage of most TCR beta V segments.

Germline V gene lookup returns CDR1 LNHNV and CDR2 YYDKDF (reference sequence). This CDR3 is built from 16 residues. After removal of 7 bases from V and 0 bases from J, the junction contained 7 bases not matched to a gene. The primer mix had 60 Vbeta and 13 Jbeta primers. Assay used: immunoSEQ multiplex PCR; TCRdb lists only in-frame clones, some missing. The sample carries under 250,000 clones, over 75% recorded once. The receptor comes from a woman between 50 and 59 years old in good health and CMV-seronegative. The rearrangement uses TRBV15 and TRBJ2-3; 10 nucleotides line up with TRBD1. What was sequenced was PBMCs. The DNA of the CDR3 is TGTGCCACCACCATGACAGGGGGCTTTAGCACAGATACGCAGTATTTT. Amino acids: CATTMTGGFSTDTQYF.